This T cell receptor beta chain emerged from a study of T cells in Graves' hyperthyroidism and ophthalmopathy. Blood sampling occurred at first hyperthyroidism diagnosis, ahead of any ophthalmopathy symptoms. On this clonotype: What it binds is not known.

Regions amplified from RNA transcripts were the TCR beta CDR3 regions. The study used the HTBI primer set for a first-round RT-PCR of the TCR CDR3. Each CDR3 protein gets one entry after TCRdb re-called the multiplex PCR reads with MiXCR. The sample consists of nearly 600,000 distinct CDR3 sequences, approximately 13% of them appearing once. Study-wide results and caveats: Most thyroid clonotypes expanded above 0.001 appeared in blood too.

The receptor was derived from a woman aged 30 to 39 with Graves' hyperthyroidism that later progressed to Graves' ophthalmopathy. The source material was blood.

The CDR3 nucleotides are TGTGCCAGCAGGGGGGTAGGGTTTGAGCAGTTCTTC. It encodes CASRGVGFEQFF. The rearrangement joins TRBV6-1 to TRBJ2-1; D tentatively reads TRBD1 or TRBD2 (5 bases each). The CDR3 contains 12 residues. The V and J ends lost 6 bases and 9 bases respectively, with 12 bases between them. Germline values: CDR1 MNHNS, CDR2 SASEGT.